Sequencing of this T cell receptor beta chain was carried out in a study of shared clonotypes between healthy human individuals. Looking at the study overall: In total, the donors were a couple of women and a few men aged 18 to 49. There were three CD4 naive, three CD4 memory, two CD8 naive and one CD8 memory plates per donor.

Into CD45RA+ naive and CD45RA-negative memory subsets, the CD4+ cells were split. Generated by immunoSEQ multiplex PCR, the TCRdb table keeps only in-frame clones and is missing some. Of about 680,000 clones listed, around four fifths are singletons. The specimen sequenced was memory CD4+ T cells sorted from blood. As for subset: CD45RA-negative fraction. The TCR sequence derives from a woman aged 25-40 years in good health.

The CDR3 sequence: CASSLYRGTSGANVLTF. CDR3 coding DNA: TGCGCCAGCAGCCTGTACAGGGGGACCTCTGGGGCCAACGTCCTGACTTTC. The rearrangement uses TRBV5-1 and TRBJ2-6, with TRBD1 matching 8 bases. V lost 4 bases to trimming and J lost 0 bases; unmatched junction nucleotides: 6. Germline CDR1 SGHRS, CDR2 YFSETQ. The CDR3 length is 17 residues.